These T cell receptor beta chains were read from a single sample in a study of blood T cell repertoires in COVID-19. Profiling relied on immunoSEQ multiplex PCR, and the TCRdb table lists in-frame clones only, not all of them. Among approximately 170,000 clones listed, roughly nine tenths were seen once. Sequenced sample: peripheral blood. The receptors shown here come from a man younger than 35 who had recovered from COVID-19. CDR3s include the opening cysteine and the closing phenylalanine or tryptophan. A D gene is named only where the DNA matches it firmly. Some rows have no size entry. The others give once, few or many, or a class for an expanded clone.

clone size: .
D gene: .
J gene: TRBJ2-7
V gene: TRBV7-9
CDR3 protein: CASSPTQFGEQYF
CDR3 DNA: TGTGCCAGCAGCCCCACCCAATTCGGCGAGCAGTACTTC

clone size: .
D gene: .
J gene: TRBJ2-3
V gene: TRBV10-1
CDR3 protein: CASSQRVTDTQYF
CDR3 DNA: TGCGCCAGCAGCCAGCGGGTCACAGATACGCAGTATTTT

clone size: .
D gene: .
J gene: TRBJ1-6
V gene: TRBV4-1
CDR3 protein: CASSQETGHPFPLHF
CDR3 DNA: TGCGCCAGCAGCCAAGAAACGGGACACCCTTTTCCCCTCCACTTT

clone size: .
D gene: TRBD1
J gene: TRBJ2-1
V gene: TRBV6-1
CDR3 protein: CASSDGTVGTRGRYNEQFF
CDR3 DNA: TGTGCCAGCAGTGATGGGACAGTCGGGACCCGAGGCCGATACAATGAGCAGTTCTTC

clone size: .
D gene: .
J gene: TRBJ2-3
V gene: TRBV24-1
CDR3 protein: CATSDFGRGIDTQYF
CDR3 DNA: TGTGCCACCAGTGATTTCGGGAGAGGGATAGATACGCAGTATTTT

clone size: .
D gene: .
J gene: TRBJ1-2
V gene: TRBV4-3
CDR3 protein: CASSRQLNYGYTF
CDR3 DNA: TGCGCCAGCAGTCGACAGTTAAACTATGGCTACACCTTC

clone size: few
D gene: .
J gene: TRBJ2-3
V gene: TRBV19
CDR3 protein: CASSIVGGGDTQYF
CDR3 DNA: TGTGCCAGTAGTATAGTCGGAGGTGGAGATACGCAGTATTTT

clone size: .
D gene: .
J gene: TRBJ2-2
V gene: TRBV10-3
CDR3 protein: CAISGLGGTNTGELFF
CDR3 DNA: TGTGCCATCAGTGGCCTTGGGGGGACGAACACCGGGGAGCTGTTTTTT

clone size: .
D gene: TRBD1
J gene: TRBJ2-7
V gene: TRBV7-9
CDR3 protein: CASSSTGKVFLGQYF
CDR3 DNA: TGTGCCAGCAGCTCGACAGGGAAGGTGTTCTTAGGGCAGTACTTC

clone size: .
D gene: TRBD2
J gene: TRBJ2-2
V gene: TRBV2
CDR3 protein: CASSPSGRASGELFF
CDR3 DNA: TGTGCCAGCAGCCCGAGCGGGAGGGCCTCCGGGGAGCTGTTTTTT

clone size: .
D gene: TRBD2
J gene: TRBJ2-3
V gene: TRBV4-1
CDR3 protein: CASSRGGVAGRTDTQYF
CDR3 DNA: TGCGCCAGCAGCCGGGGCGGTGTAGCGGGCCGCACAGATACGCAGTATTTT

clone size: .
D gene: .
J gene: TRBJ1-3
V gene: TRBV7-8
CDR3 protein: CASSLDPGLSGNTIYF
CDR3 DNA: TGTGCCAGCAGCTTAGATCCAGGCCTCTCTGGAAACACCATATATTTT

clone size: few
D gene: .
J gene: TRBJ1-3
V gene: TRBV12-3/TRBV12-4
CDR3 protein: CASQPGGNTIYF
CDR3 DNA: TGTGCCAGCCAGCCAGGTGGAAACACCATATATTTT

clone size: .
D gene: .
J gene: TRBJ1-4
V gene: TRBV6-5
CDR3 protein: CASSGHKNEKLFF
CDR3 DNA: TGTGCCAGCTCAGGACACAAAAATGAAAAACTGTTTTTT

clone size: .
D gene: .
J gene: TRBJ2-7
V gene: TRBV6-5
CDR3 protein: CASTYGPSKSYEQYF
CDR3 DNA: TGTGCCAGCACCTATGGGCCATCCAAATCCTACGAGCAGTACTTC

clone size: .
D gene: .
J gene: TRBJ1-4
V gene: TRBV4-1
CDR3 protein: CASSQHTTSATNEKLFF
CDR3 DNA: TGCGCCAGCAGCCAACATACGACATCGGCAACTAATGAAAAACTGTTTTTT

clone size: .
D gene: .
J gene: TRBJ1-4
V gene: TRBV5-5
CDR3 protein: CASSFPYEKLFF
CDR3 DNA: TGTGCCAGCAGCTTCCCATATGAAAAACTGTTTTTT

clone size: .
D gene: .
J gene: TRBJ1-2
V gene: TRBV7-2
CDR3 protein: CASSLVGSPNYGYTF
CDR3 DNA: TGTGCCAGCAGCTTAGTTGGGAGCCCTAACTATGGCTACACCTTC

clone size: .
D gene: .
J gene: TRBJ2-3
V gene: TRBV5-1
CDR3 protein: CASSLGRADTQYF
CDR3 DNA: TGCGCCAGCAGCTTGGGCAGGGCAGATACGCAGTATTTT

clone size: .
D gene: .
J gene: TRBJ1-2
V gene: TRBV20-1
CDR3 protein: CTYFRGSVYTF
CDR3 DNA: TGCACCTACTTTAGGGGATCGGTATACACCTTC

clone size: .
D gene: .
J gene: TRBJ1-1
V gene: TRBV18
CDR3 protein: CASSSDRMNTEAFF
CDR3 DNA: TGTGCCAGCTCATCGGACAGAATGAACACTGAAGCTTTCTTT

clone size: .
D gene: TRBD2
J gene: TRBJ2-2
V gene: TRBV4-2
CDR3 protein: CATSRGGRSDGELFF
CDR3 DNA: TGTGCCACCTCCCGGGGCGGGAGGTCGGACGGGGAGCTGTTTTTT

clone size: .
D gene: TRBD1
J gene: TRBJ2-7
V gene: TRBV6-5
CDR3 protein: CASSWDREVTYEQYF
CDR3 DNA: TGTGCCAGCAGTTGGGACAGGGAAGTAACCTACGAGCAGTACTTC

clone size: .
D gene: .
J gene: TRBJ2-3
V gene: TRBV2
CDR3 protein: CASSVQDLNTDTQYF
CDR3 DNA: TGTGCCAGCAGTGTACAGGATCTAAACACAGATACGCAGTATTTT

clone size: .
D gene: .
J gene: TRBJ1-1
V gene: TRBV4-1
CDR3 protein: CASSQAGLRENTEAFF
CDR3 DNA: TGCGCCAGCAGCCAGGCGGGGCTTCGTGAGAACACTGAAGCTTTCTTT

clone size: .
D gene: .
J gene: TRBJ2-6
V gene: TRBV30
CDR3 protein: CAWNRGHLVSSGANVLTF
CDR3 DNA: TGTGCCTGGAATCGAGGACATCTCGTCTCGTCTGGGGCCAACGTCCTGACTTTC

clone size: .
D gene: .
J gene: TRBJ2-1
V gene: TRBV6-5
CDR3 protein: CASSYNMASNEQFF
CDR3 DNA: TGTGCCAGCAGTTACAATATGGCTAGCAATGAGCAGTTCTTC

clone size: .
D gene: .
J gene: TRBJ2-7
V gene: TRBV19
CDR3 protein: CASRDRVNGRAPGEQYF
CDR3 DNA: TGTGCCAGCCGGGACAGGGTGAACGGGAGGGCACCGGGCGAGCAGTACTTC

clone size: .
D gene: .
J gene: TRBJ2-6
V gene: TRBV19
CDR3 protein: CASSLTGYSSGANVLTF
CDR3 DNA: TGTGCCAGTAGTCTCACAGGGTATTCCTCTGGGGCCAACGTCCTGACTTTC

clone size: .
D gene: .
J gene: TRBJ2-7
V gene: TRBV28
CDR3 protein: CASSETYEQYF
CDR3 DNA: TGTGCCAGCAGCGAGACCTACGAGCAGTACTTC

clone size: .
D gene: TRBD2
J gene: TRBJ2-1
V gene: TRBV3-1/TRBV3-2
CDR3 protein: CASSQASGRYNEQFF
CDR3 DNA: TGTGCCAGCAGCCAAGCGAGCGGGAGGTACAATGAGCAGTTCTTC

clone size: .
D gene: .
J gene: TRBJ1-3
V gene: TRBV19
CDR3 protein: CASSSWGGPGNTIYF
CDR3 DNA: TGTGCCAGTAGTAGCTGGGGAGGGCCTGGAAACACCATATATTTT

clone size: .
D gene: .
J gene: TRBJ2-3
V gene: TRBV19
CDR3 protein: CASRGTLSTDTQYF
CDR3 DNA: TGTGCCAGTAGGGGGACTCTAAGCACAGATACGCAGTATTTT

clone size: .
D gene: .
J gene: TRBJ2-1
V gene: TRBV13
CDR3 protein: CASSLGAGTYNEQFF
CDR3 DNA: TGTGCCAGCAGCTTAGGGGCGGGCACCTACAATGAGCAGTTCTTC

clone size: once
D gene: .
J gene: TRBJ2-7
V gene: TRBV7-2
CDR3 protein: CASNPGGAMSYEQYF
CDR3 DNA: TGTGCCAGCAACCCTGGGGGCGCCATGTCCTACGAGCAGTACTTC

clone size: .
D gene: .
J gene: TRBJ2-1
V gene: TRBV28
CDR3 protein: CASSLTRGEQFF
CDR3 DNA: TGTGCCAGCAGTTTAACCCGCGGGGAGCAGTTCTTC

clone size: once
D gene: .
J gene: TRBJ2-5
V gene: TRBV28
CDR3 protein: CASSLDREAETQYF
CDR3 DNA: TGTGCCAGCAGTTTAGACAGGGAGGCGGAGACCCAGTACTTC

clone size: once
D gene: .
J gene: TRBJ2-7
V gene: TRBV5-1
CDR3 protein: CASSWDGSSYEQYF
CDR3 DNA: TGCGCCAGCAGCTGGGACGGGAGCTCCTACGAGCAGTACTTC

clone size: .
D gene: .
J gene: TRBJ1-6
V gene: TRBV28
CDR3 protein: CASSLLNSPLHF
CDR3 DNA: TGTGCCAGCAGTTTACTAAATTCACCCCTCCACTTT

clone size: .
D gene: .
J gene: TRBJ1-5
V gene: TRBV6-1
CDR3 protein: CASSEGPGRTNQPQHF
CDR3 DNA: TGTGCCAGCAGTGAGGGGCCCGGGAGGACTAATCAGCCCCAGCATTTT

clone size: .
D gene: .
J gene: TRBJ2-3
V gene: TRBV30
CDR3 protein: CAFQGGPRPSTDTQYF
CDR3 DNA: TGTGCCTTCCAGGGGGGCCCACGGCCTAGCACAGATACGCAGTATTTT

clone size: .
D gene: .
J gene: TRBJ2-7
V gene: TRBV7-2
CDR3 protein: CASSLGGGGQPSYEQYF
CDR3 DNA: TGTGCCAGCAGTCTAGGGGGGGGTGGACAGCCCTCCTACGAGCAGTACTTC

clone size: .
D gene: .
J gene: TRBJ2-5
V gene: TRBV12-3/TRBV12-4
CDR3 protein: CASTSPVAADF
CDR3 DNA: TGTGCCAGCACCTCCCCTGTGGCCGCGGACTTC

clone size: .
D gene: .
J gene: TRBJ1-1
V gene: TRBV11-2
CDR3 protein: CASSPSWDMNTEAFF
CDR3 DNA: TGTGCCAGCAGCCCCTCTTGGGACATGAACACTGAAGCTTTCTTT

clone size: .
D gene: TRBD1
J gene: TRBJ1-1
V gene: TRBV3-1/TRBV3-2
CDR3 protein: CASSQVRGTGYSPFF
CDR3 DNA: TGTGCCAGCAGCCAAGTCAGGGGGACAGGGTATTCTCCTTTCTTT

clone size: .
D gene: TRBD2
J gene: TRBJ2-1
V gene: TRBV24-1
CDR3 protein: CATSDFSPSGDNEQFF
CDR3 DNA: TGTGCCACCAGTGATTTTAGCCCTAGCGGAGACAATGAGCAGTTCTTC

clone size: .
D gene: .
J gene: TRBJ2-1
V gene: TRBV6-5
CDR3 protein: CASSYSWGGGQFF
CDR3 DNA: TGTGCCAGCAGTTACTCATGGGGAGGCGGGCAGTTCTTC

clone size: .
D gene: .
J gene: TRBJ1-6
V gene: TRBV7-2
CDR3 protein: CASSPWGENSPLHF
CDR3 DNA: TGTGCCAGCAGCCCTTGGGGCGAAAATTCACCCCTCCACTTT

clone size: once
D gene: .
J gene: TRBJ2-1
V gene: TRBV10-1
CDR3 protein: CASSDRGLMAGRGSYNEQFF
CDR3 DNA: TGCGCCAGCAGTGACCGGGGACTTATGGCAGGTAGGGGCTCCTACAATGAGCAGTTCTTC

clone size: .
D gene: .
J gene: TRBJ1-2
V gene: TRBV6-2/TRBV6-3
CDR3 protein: CASSPPPGYTF
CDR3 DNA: TGTGCCAGCAGTCCCCCCCCGGGCTACACCTTC

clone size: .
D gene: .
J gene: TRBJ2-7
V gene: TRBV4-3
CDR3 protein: CASSQATDAPIAQYF
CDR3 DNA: TGCGCCAGCAGCCAAGCGACTGACGCGCCCATCGCGCAGTACTTC

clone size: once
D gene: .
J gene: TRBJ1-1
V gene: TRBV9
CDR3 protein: CASSVAQGLRANTEAFF
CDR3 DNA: TGTGCCAGCAGCGTAGCTCAGGGGCTAAGGGCCAACACTGAAGCTTTCTTT

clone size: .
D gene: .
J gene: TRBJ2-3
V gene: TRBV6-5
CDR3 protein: CASRLVLTDTQYF
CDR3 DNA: TGTGCCAGCAGACTAGTCCTCACAGATACGCAGTATTTT

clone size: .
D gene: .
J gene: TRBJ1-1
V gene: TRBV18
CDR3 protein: CASSPWEAGFYNTEAFF
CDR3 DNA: TGTGCCAGCTCACCATGGGAGGCAGGATTTTACAACACTGAAGCTTTCTTT